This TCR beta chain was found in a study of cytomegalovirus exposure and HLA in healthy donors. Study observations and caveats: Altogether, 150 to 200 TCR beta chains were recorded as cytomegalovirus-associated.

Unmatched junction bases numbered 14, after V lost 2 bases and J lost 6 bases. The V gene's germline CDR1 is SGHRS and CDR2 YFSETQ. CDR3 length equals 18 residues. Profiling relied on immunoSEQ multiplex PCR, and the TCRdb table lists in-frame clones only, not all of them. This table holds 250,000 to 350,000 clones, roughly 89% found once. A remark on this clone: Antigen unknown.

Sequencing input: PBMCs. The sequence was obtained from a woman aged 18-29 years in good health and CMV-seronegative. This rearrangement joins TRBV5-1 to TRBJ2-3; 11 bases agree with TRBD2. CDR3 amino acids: CASSLLTRTSGYQDTQYF. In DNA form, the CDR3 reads TGCGCCAGCAGCTTACTCACAAGGACTAGCGGGTATCAGGATACGCAGTATTTT.